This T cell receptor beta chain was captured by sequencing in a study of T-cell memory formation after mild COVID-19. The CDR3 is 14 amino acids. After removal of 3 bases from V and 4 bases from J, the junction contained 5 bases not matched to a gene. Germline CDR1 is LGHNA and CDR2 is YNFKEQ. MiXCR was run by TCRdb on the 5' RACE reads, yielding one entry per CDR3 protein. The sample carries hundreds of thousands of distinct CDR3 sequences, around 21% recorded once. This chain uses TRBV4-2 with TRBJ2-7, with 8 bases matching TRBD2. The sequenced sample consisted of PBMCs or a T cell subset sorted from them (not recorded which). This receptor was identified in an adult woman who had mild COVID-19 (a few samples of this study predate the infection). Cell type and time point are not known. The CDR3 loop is CASSQISGVYEQYF. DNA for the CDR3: TGTGCCAGCAGCCAGATTAGCGGGGTTTACGAGCAGTACTTC.